What follows are 11 T cell receptor beta chains derived from one specimen sequenced in a study of shared clonotypes between healthy human individuals. Method: immunoSEQ multiplex PCR; TCRdb's copy keeps in-frame clones and lacks some. The data hold roughly 2 million clones, with around 95% observed a single time. Sequencing was performed on naive CD4+ T cells sorted from blood. Noted subset: CD45RA+ positively selected. The receptor source for this set is a man aged 18 to 30 in good health.

Comment on this clone: At the DNA level, this CDR3 is encoded by other sequences in the same sample as well. The chain employs TRBV18 and TRBJ2-7, with 8 bases aligning to TRBD1. Looked up from germline, CDR1 is KGHSH and CDR2 is LQKENI. This CDR3 is built from 15 residues. V lost 3 bases and J lost 2; bases outside the gene matches: 6. The CDR3, as DNA: TGTGCCAGCTCACCTGGGCAGGGGGCTGCCTACGAGCAGTACTTC. It is translated as CASSPGQGAAYEQYF.

In regard to this clone: The sample contains more than one DNA sequence encoding this CDR3. The chain has TRBV7-2 and TRBJ2-1, with D unresolved. Trimming stripped 3 bases from V and 6 bases from J, with 6 bases between. Germline V gene lookup returns CDR1 SGHTA and CDR2 FQGNSA. The CDR3 has 12 amino acids. CDR3 loop: CASSLAFNEQFF. The CDR3 bases are TGTGCCAGCAGCTTGGCCTTCAATGAGCAGTTCTTC.

There are a few counts of this clone. The gene calls are TRBV4-2 and TRBJ1-1; D unresolved. Germline loops: CDR1 LGHNA, CDR2 YNFKEQ. This CDR3 spans 13 amino acids. Trimming removed 1 base from V and 3 bases from J, with 6 bases in between. CDR3 in DNA: TGTGCCAGCAGCCAAGTGCTCGACACTGAAGCTTTCTTT. It encodes CASSQVLDTEAFF.

V is TRBV5-1 and J is TRBJ2-2, with 8 bases fitting TRBD1. The CDR3 loop spans 17 amino acids. After removal of 4 bases from V and 0 bases from J, the junction contained 8 bases not matched to a gene. Germline lookup yields CDR1 SGHRS and CDR2 YFSETQ. For the CDR3, the DNA is TGCGCCAGCAGCCGTTTACAGGACAGGGCGAACACCGGGGAGCTGTTTTTT. It encodes CASSRLQDRANTGELFF.

The chain employs TRBV5-6 and TRBJ2-7; D call uncertain. This CDR3 comprises 14 residues. The ends were cut back, 2 bases at V and 5 bases at J, with 14 bases in the middle. Germline V gives CDR1 SGHDT, CDR2 YYEEEE. The CDR3 DNA reads TGTGCCAGCAGCTTTGGAACCCCAGGCAACGAGCAGTACTTC. Residues: CASSFGTPGNEQYF.

This chain links TRBV10-3 with TRBJ2-2; 13 positions agree with TRBD2. V lost 7 bases and J lost 6; bases outside the gene matches: 8. This CDR3 spans 16 amino acids. The V gene's germline CDR1 is ENHRY and CDR2 SYGVKD. The CDR3 sequence: CAITRTSGSVAGELFF. The CDR3 DNA reads TGTGCCATCACCAGGACTAGCGGGAGTGTTGCCGGGGAGCTGTTTTTT.

The J gene is TRBJ2-1, the V gene TRBV5-4; maybe TRBD1 (5 bases). Trimming stripped 4 bases from V and 7 bases from J, with 12 bases between. The length of the CDR3 is 13 residues. Germline CDR1 is SGHNT and CDR2 is YYREEE (reference sequence). The CDR3 protein is CASSHRTTNEQFF. CDR3 bases: TGTGCCAGCAGCCACAGGACGACGAATGAGCAGTTCTTC.

The V gene is TRBV27, the J gene TRBJ1-1, with D possibly being TRBD1 (5 bases). V was trimmed by 5 bases and J by 5 bases, leaving 18 bases between them. Germline assignment: CDR1 MNHEY and CDR2 SMNVEV (reference sequence). This CDR3 is built from 15 residues. The CDR3 DNA follows: TGTGCCAGCAGTGCCGGGACCCTTGATGGGACTGAAGCTTTCTTT. Protein sequence: CASSAGTLDGTEAFF.

This clone was detected only once. J is TRBJ1-2 and V is TRBV28; D may be TRBD1 (5 bases). Germline CDR1 and CDR2: MDHEN and SYDVKM. V shed 6 bases and J shed 1 base, with 21 bases lying between them. The CDR3 sequence is 17 residues long. The CDR3 DNA is TGTGCCAGCAGCCCCGTGCAACCGGGACGGTTTAACTATGGCTACACCTTC. Its protein is CASSPVQPGRFNYGYTF.

The chain is built from TRBV7-8 and TRBJ2-1; 8 bases align to TRBD2. The CDR3 extends over 16 amino acids. The germline gives CDR1 SGHVS, CDR2 FQNEAQ. V trimming: 5 bases; J trimming: 1 base; junction bases outside the gene matches: 7. The CDR3 DNA follows: TGTGCCAGCAGCCCCAGGACTAGCAGTTCCTACAATGAGCAGTTCTTC. Its protein is CASSPRTSSSYNEQFF.

The chain joins TRBV28 to TRBJ2-1; 9 bases align to TRBD1. CDR1 is MDHEN, CDR2 SYDVKM, per germline. This CDR3 is 16 amino acids long. The V gene end was trimmed by 1 base and the J gene end by 6 bases; junction bases not matched to a gene: 7. CDR3 region: CASSLFGTGSFNEQFF. CDR3 DNA sequence: TGTGCCAGCAGTTTATTCGGGACAGGGTCTTTCAATGAGCAGTTCTTC. Together with reference TRBV28 and TRBJ2-1, the CDR3 gives the full variable domain: DVKVTQSSRYLVKRTGEKVFLECVQDMDHENMFWYRQDPGLGLRLIYFSYDVKMKEKGDIPEGYSVSREKKERFSLILESASTNQTSMYLCASSLFGTGSFNEQFFGPGTRLTVL.